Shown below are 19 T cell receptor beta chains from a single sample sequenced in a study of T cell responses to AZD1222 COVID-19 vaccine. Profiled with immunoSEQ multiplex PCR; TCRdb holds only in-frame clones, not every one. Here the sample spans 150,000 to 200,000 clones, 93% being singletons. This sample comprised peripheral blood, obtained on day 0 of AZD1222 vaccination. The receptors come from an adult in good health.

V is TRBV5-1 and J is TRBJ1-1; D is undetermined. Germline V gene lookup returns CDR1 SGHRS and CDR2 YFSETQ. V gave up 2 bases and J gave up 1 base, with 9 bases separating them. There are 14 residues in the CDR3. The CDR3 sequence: CASSLTPENTEAFF. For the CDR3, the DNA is TGCGCCAGCAGCTTAACCCCAGAGAACACTGAAGCTTTCTTT.

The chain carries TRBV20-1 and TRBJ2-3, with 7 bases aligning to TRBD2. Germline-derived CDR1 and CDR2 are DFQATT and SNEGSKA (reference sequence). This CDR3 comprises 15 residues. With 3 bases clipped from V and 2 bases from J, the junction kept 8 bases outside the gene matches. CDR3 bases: TGCAGTGCTAGTTCGGCCGGGGGGAACACAGATACGCAGTATTTT. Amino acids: CSASSAGGNTDTQYF.

This CDR3 is CASSEKYGSDTEAFF. The CDR3 bases are TGTGCCAGCAGTGAAAAGTATGGTTCAGACACTGAAGCTTTCTTT. The V and J genes are TRBV6-1 and TRBJ1-1, with no clear D. Trimming removed 2 bases from V and 3 bases from J, with 13 bases in between. CDR1 MNHNS and CDR2 SASEGT come from the germline V gene. The CDR3 length is 15 residues.

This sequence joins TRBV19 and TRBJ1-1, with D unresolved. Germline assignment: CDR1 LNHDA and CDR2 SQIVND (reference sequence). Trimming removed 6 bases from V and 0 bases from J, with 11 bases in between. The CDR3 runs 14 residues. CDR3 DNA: TGTGCCAGTAGGCGAGGGCCCATGAACACTGAAGCTTTCTTT. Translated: CASRRGPMNTEAFF.

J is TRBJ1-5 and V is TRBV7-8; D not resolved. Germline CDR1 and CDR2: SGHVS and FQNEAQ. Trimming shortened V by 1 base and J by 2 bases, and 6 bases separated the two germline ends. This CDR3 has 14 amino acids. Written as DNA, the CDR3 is TGTGCCAGCAGCTTAGGTGGCGGCAATCAGCCCCAGCATTTT. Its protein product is CASSLGGGNQPQHF.

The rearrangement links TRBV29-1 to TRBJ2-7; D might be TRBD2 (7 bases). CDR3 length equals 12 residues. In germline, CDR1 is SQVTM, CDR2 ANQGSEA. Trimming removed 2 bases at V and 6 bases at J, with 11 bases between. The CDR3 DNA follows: TGCAGCGTTGAAAAAGGGGGGGCCGAGCAGTACTTC. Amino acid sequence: CSVEKGGAEQYF.

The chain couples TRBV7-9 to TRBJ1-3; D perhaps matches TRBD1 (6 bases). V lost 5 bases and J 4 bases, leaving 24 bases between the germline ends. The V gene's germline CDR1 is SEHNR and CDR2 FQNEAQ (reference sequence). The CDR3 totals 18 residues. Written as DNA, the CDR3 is TGTGCCAGCAGCAGGCCTCTAGAACAGGGTCGGCGAGGAAACACCATATATTTT. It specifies CASSRPLEQGRRGNTIYF.

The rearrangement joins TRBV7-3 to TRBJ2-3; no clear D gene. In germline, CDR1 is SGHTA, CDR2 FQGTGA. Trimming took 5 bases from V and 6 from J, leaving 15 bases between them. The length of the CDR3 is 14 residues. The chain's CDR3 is CASSAQASPDTQYF. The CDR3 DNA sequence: TGTGCCAGCAGCGCCCAGGCCAGTCCGGATACGCAGTATTTT.

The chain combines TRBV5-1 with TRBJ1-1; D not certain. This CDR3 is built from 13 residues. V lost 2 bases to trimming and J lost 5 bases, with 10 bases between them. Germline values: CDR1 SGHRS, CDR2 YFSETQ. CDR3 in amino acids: CASSFVGGTEAFF. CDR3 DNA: TGCGCCAGCAGCTTCGTGGGAGGGACTGAAGCTTTCTTT.

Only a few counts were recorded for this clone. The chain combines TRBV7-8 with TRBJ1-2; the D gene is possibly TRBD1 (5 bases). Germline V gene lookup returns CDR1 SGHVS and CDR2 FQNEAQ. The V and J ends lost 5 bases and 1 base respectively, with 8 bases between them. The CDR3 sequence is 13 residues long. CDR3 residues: CASSPDSNYGYTF. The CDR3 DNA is TGTGCCAGCAGCCCTGACAGTAACTATGGCTACACCTTC. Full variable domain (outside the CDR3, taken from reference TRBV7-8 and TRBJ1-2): GAGVSQSPRYKVAKRGQDVALRCDPISGHVSLFWYQQALGQGPEFLTYFQNEAQLDKSGLPSDRFFAERPEGSVSTLKIQRTQQEDSAVYLCASSPDSNYGYTFGSGTRLTVV.

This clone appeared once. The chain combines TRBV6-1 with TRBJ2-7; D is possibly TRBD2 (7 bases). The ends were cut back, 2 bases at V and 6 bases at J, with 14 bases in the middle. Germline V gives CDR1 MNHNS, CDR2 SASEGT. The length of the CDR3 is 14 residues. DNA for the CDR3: TGTGCCAGCAGTGAATGGGGGGGGGCGGGCGAGCAGTACTTC. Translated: CASSEWGGAGEQYF.

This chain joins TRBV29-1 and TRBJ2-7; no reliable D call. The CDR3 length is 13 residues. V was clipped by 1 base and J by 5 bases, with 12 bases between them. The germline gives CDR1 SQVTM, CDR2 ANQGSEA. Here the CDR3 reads CSVEATGRDEQYF. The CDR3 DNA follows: TGCAGCGTTGAAGCCACCGGCCGGGACGAGCAGTACTTC.

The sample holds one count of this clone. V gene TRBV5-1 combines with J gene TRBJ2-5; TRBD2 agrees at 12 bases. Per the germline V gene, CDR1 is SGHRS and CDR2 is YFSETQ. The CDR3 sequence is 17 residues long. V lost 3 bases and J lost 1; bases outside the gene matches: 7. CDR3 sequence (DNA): TGCGCCAGCAGCTGGGGACCTAGCGGGGGGGTCCAAGAGACCCAGTACTTC. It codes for CASSWGPSGGVQETQYF.

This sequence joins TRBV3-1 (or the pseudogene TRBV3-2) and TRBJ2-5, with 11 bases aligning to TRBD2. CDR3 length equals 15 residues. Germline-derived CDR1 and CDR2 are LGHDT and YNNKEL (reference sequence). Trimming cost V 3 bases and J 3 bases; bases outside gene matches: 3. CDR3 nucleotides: TGTGCCAGCAGCCACTTAGCGGGGGGGGAAGAGACCCAGTACTTC. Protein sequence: CASSHLAGGEETQYF.

CDR3 bases: TGTGCCAGCAGCAAGTGGGACAGCGGTGGGTACGGCTACACCTTC. It encodes CASSKWDSGGYGYTF. V and J are TRBV7-9 and TRBJ1-2, with TRBD1 matching over 7 bases. The CDR3 covers 15 residues. Unmatched junction bases numbered 14, after V lost 5 bases and J lost 8 bases. Per the germline V gene, CDR1 is SEHNR and CDR2 is FQNEAQ (reference sequence).

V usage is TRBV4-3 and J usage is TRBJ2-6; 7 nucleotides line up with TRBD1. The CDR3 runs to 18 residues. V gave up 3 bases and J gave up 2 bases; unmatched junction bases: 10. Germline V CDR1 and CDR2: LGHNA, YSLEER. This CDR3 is CASSQATGEFTGANVLTF. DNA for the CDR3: TGCGCCAGCAGCCAGGCCACAGGGGAGTTTACTGGGGCCAACGTCCTGACTTTC.

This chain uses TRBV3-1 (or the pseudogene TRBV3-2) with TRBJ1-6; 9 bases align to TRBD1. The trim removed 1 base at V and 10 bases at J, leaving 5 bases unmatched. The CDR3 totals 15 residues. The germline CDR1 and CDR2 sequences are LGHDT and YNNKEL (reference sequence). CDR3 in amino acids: CASSQVGTGMSPLHF. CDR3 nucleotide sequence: TGTGCCAGCAGCCAAGTCGGGACAGGGATGTCACCCCTCCACTTT.

The CDR3 spells CASSVGLGGRGDEQYF. CDR3 nucleotide sequence: TGTGCCAGCAGCGTTGGCCTAGGGGGACGCGGGGACGAGCAGTACTTC. The J gene is TRBJ2-7, the V gene TRBV9, with D tentatively TRBD1 or TRBD2 (6 bases each). Per the germline V gene, CDR1 is SGDLS and CDR2 is YYNGEE. The CDR3 runs 16 residues. The germline V and J ends were trimmed by 2 bases and 5 bases, with 20 bases remaining between them.

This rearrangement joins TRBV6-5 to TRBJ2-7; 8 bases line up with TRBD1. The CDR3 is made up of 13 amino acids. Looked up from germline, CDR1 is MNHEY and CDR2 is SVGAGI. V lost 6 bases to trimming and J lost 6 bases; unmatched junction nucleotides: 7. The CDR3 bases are TGTGCCAGCAGGAGGACAGGGAGTACCGAGCAGTACTTC. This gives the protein CASRRTGSTEQYF.